The 21 T cell receptor beta chains below all came from one sample that was sequenced in a study of technical replicates of blood from several donors. Profiling relied on immunoSEQ multiplex PCR, and the TCRdb table lists in-frame clones only, not all of them. This sample carries about 83,000 clones, around 90% of them seen once, and the ten largest clones take about 0.26%. Sequenced: T cells isolated from PBMCs. The source is a human donor in good health.

The chain uses TRBV2 and TRBJ1-2, with D perhaps matching TRBD1 (5 bases). From germline, CDR1 is SNHLY and CDR2 FYNNEI. The CDR3 consists of 15 residues. The CDR3 sequence: CVPNPDGGRNYGYTF. As DNA, the CDR3 is TGTGTCCCAAACCCCGACGGGGGAAGAAACTATGGCTACACCTTC.

CDR3 DNA: TGTGCCAGCAGTCGGGGGGATATCAAAGGCAATGAGCAGTTCTTC. Translating gives CASSRGDIKGNEQFF. The chain uses TRBV6-1 and TRBJ2-1; 7 nucleotides line up with TRBD2. Germline CDR1 is MNHNS and CDR2 is SASEGT. V dropped 5 bases and J dropped 6; count of bases not matched to a gene: 10. There are 15 residues in the CDR3.

The V and J genes are TRBV13 and TRBJ1-5, with 7 bases identical to TRBD1. Trimming removed 3 bases from V and 0 bases from J; junction bases left unmatched: 11. CDR3 length equals 18 residues. Germline lookup yields CDR1 PRHDT and CDR2 FYEKMQ (reference sequence). CDR3 sequence (DNA): TGTGCCAGCAGCTTCTCGCCCCCAGGGGGATATAGCAATCAGCCCCAGCATTTT. It is translated as CASSFSPPGGYSNQPQHF.

The V gene is TRBV7-9, the J gene TRBJ2-7; the D gene is possibly TRBD1 (5 bases). V was pared by 6 bases and J by 5 bases, with 14 bases between. The CDR3 loop spans 13 amino acids. Germline CDR1 SEHNR, CDR2 FQNEAQ (reference sequence). The CDR3 nucleotides read TGTGCCAGCAGACGAACAGGTTTCCACGAGCAGTACTTC. Amino acids: CASRRTGFHEQYF.

The sample holds a few counts of this clone. The chain combines TRBV6-5 with TRBJ1-1; D not certain. This CDR3 region has 12 residues. The germline V and J ends were trimmed by 2 bases and 9 bases, with 10 bases remaining between them. CDR1 and CDR2 from the germline V gene are MNHEY and SVGAGI. The CDR3 reads CASSYGREKAFF. The CDR3 nucleotides read TGTGCCAGCAGTTACGGTCGTGAGAAAGCTTTCTTT.

V is TRBV2 and J is TRBJ2-1, with TRBD2 identical over 10 bases. The V segment lost 7 bases and the J segment 9 bases; nucleotides outside the gene matches: 21. Germline V gene sequence: CDR1 SNHLY, CDR2 FYNNEI. The CDR3 extends over 18 amino acids. CDR3 nucleotides: TGTGCCAGCACCTCGTTATATTATAGCGGGGGGCCAGGAGGTGAGCAGTTCTTC. Amino acids: CASTSLYYSGGPGGEQFF.

The CDR3, as DNA: TGTGCCAGCAGTACCCCAACAGGGATTCCCTACGAGCAGTACTTC. This sequence encodes CASSTPTGIPYEQYF. The genes are TRBV28 and TRBJ2-7, with D perhaps matching TRBD1 (6 bases). The V gene's germline CDR1 is MDHEN and CDR2 SYDVKM. Trimming shortened V by 5 bases and J by 2 bases, and 16 bases separated the two germline ends. CDR3 length equals 15 residues.

This chain uses TRBV11-3 with TRBJ2-2; 7 nucleotides agree with TRBD2. Germline V gene sequence: CDR1 SGHNT, CDR2 YENEEA. There are 15 residues in the CDR3. After removal of 6 bases from V and 3 bases from J, the junction contained 7 bases not matched to a gene. CDR3 loop: CASSGERDDTGELFF. Here the CDR3 DNA reads TGTGCCAGCAGTGGGGAGCGGGATGACACCGGGGAGCTGTTTTTT.

The chain recombines TRBV27 with TRBJ2-7; D is unresolved. The germline V and J ends were trimmed by 0 bases and 6 bases, with 9 bases remaining between them. The CDR3 covers 13 residues. Germline V CDR1 and CDR2: MNHEY, SMNVEV (reference sequence). Here the CDR3 DNA reads TGTGCCAGCAGTTTATCTCCTTCCGGCGAGCAGTACTTC. Amino acid sequence: CASSLSPSGEQYF.

This rearrangement joins TRBV25-1 to TRBJ2-7, with a possible D match to TRBD2 (6 bases). CDR1 and CDR2 (germline): MGHDK, SYGVNS. The CDR3 has 15 amino acids. Trimming removed 4 bases at V and 2 bases at J, with 15 bases between. The CDR3 bases are TGTGCCAGCAGTGGCCTCTGGGACTCCACCTACGAGCAGTACTTC. This gives the protein CASSGLWDSTYEQYF.

This clone appeared once. The chain couples TRBV6-1 to TRBJ2-7, with 9 nucleotides matching TRBD2. Germline assignment: CDR1 MNHNS and CDR2 SASEGT. The CDR3 is 15 residues long. The V gene end was trimmed by 4 bases and the J gene end by 3 bases; junction bases not matched to a gene: 7. The CDR3 reads CASSAGLAGIYEQYF. CDR3 nucleotides: TGTGCCAGCAGTGCTGGGCTAGCGGGGATCTACGAGCAGTACTTC.

V usage is TRBV5-6 and J usage is TRBJ1-1, with 7 bases matching TRBD1. CDR1 and CDR2 (germline): SGHDT, YYEEEE. V gave up 4 bases and J gave up 2 bases; unmatched junction bases: 11. The CDR3 has 16 amino acids. The DNA for the CDR3 is TGTGCCAGCAGCCTCGGGACAGAAATTATAAACACTGAAGCTTTCTTT. Protein sequence: CASSLGTEIINTEAFF.

The chain combines TRBV6-5 with TRBJ2-7; 9 bases match TRBD1. J gave up 0 bases and V 2 bases, and 2 bases lay outside the gene matches. The CDR3 runs to 15 residues. Germline assignment: CDR1 MNHEY and CDR2 SVGAGI. CDR3 sequence: CASSYRTGASYEQYF. DNA for the CDR3: TGTGCCAGCAGTTACAGGACAGGGGCCTCCTACGAGCAGTACTTC.

The chain joins TRBV19 to TRBJ1-3; the D is unclear. V lost 5 bases, J lost 0 bases, and 17 bases lay in between. This CDR3 contains 17 residues. Germline V gives CDR1 LNHDA, CDR2 SQIVND (reference sequence). CDR3 region: CASSLRIGASSGNTIYF. Written as DNA, the CDR3 is TGTGCCAGTAGTTTACGGATCGGAGCAAGCTCTGGAAACACCATATATTTT.

The chain employs TRBV7-2 and TRBJ2-7; the match to TRBD1 covers 7 bases. CDR3 length equals 13 residues. Looked up from germline, CDR1 is SGHTA and CDR2 is FQGNSA. J was trimmed by 6 bases and V by 5 bases; bases with no gene match: 7. The chain's CDR3 is CASSRGQQGEQYF. The CDR3 DNA reads TGTGCCAGCAGCCGGGGACAGCAAGGCGAGCAGTACTTC.

The chain employs TRBV14 and TRBJ2-1; 8 bases line up with TRBD1. Per germline, CDR1 SGHDN and CDR2 FVKESK. The length of the CDR3 is 17 residues. V lost 0 bases and J lost 5; bases outside the gene matches: 9. The CDR3 reads CASSQDWTGIFNNEQFF. The CDR3 nucleotides are TGTGCCAGCAGCCAAGATTGGACAGGGATTTTCAACAATGAGCAGTTCTTC.

This chain links TRBV4-1 with TRBJ2-7; a weak D match, TRBD1 (6 bases). The V gene's germline CDR1 is MGHRA and CDR2 YSYEKL. Between the trimmed V and J ends, which lost 2 bases and 2 bases, there was a span of 10 bases. CDR3 length equals 14 residues. CDR3 DNA: TGCGCCAGCAGCCAACCTCAGGGGACCTACGAGCAGTACTTC. Translated: CASSQPQGTYEQYF.

This chain connects TRBV13 to TRBJ2-5, with D possibly being TRBD1 (6 bases). Trimming cost V 5 bases and J 1 base, with 17 bases left between them. Germline lookup yields CDR1 PRHDT and CDR2 FYEKMQ (reference sequence). CDR3 size: 16 residues. This CDR3 is CASSRPGVRGQETQYF. CDR3 sequence (DNA): TGTGCCAGCAGCCGTCCAGGGGTCCGGGGCCAAGAGACCCAGTACTTC.

The chain recombines TRBV9 with TRBJ2-3; D is perhaps TRBD2 (7 bases). CDR3 length: 16 residues. Trimming took off 1 base at V and 4 bases at J, with 16 bases between the two ends. The germline V gene encodes CDR1 SGDLS and CDR2 YYNGEE. CDR3 amino acids: CASSVMSGGGSDTQYF. CDR3 bases: TGTGCCAGCAGCGTAATGTCGGGGGGCGGATCAGATACGCAGTATTTT. The variable domain in full, with the rest retrieved from reference TRBV9 and TRBJ2-3, is DSGVTQTPKHLITATGQRVTLRCSPRSGDLSVYWYQQSLDQGLQFLIQYYNGEERAKGNILERFSAQQFPDLHSELNLSSLELGDSALYFCASSVMSGGGSDTQYFGPGTRLTVL.

The chain couples TRBV2 to TRBJ2-1; 9 bases are shared with TRBD1. This CDR3 is 15 amino acids long. Trimming removed 5 bases from V and 4 bases from J; junction bases left unmatched: 6. The germline V gene encodes CDR1 SNHLY and CDR2 FYNNEI. The CDR3 region is CASSLRDRVYNEQFF. The CDR3 region has the DNA TGTGCCAGCAGTCTCCGGGACAGGGTATACAATGAGCAGTTCTTC.

The rearrangement uses TRBV28 and TRBJ1-6; D is ambiguous. The CDR3 loop spans 15 amino acids. Trimming took off 8 bases at V and 6 bases at J, with 17 bases between the two ends. Germline values: CDR1 MDHEN, CDR2 SYDVKM. As DNA, the CDR3 is TGTGCCAGCCATACCCCCCAGTTACGTAATTCACCCCTCCACTTT. Its translation is CASHTPQLRNSPLHF. Variable domain in full (rest from reference TRBV28 and TRBJ1-6): DVKVTQSSRYLVKRTGEKVFLECVQDMDHENMFWYRQDPGLGLRLIYFSYDVKMKEKGDIPEGYSVSREKKERFSLILESASTNQTSMYLCASHTPQLRNSPLHFGNGTRLTVT.